Below, one TCR beta chain is given with its context. Its antigen is still unknown. This specimen comes from a study of Ad26.COV2.S vaccination and SARS-CoV-2 variants. Study overall: Ad26.COV2.S given intramuscularly, once or twice 56 days apart. Whole-study findings and limits: Considerable breadth of spike-specific CD8+ and CD4+ T cell responses has reportedly been documented following vaccination.

The CDR3 has 13 residues. The trim removed 7 bases at V and 7 bases at J, leaving 4 bases unmatched. Treatment specified: roughly 20 received Ad26.COV2.S at low or high dose, single or two shots; 5 received placebo; per-sample allocation not given. Samples came from day 63 after the first vaccine or placebo injection. The individual, an adult aged 18-55 years, was a donor in Boston. Expression of Wuhan-strain SARS-CoV-2 spike came from the Ad26 vector that formed the vaccine. The method was immunoSEQ multiplex PCR; TCRdb's version includes in-frame clones alone and lacks a portion of them. The table includes about 680,000 clones, roughly 90% detected once.

The clonotype originates from a person aged 18-60 years who received the Ad26.COV2.S COVID-19 vaccine or a placebo. The rearrangement joins TRBV12-3 or TRBV12-4 to TRBJ1-6; TRBD1 agrees at 7 bases. Sequencing used peripheral blood, obtained in a trial of Ad26.COV2.S vaccine versus placebo. CDR3 nucleotides: TGTGCCAGCAAAAGACAGGGCAATTCACCCCTCCACTTT. Translating it yields CASKRQGNSPLHF.